The text below deals with one T cell receptor (beta chain). Its antigen is not identified. V was pared by 1 base and J by 10 bases, with 10 bases between. The CDR3 has 12 residues. Germline loops: CDR1 MNHEY, CDR2 SVGAGI. This sample was included in a study of graft-versus-host responses after intestinal transplantation. The protocol was immunoSEQ multiplex PCR, while the TCRdb copy is restricted to in-frame clones and leaves out a portion. The sample holds approximately 25,000 clones, roughly 82% seen once. The sequence came from a human donor who was the organ donor for an intestinal transplant. This material consisted of unstimulated CD8+ T cells sorted from spleen or lymph node cells, taken before transplant. This chain uses TRBV6-5 with TRBJ1-2, with D tentatively TRBD1 (5 bases). CDR3: CASSYFGTHYTF. In DNA, the CDR3 is TGTGCCAGCAGTTACTTCGGGACCCACTACACCTTC.